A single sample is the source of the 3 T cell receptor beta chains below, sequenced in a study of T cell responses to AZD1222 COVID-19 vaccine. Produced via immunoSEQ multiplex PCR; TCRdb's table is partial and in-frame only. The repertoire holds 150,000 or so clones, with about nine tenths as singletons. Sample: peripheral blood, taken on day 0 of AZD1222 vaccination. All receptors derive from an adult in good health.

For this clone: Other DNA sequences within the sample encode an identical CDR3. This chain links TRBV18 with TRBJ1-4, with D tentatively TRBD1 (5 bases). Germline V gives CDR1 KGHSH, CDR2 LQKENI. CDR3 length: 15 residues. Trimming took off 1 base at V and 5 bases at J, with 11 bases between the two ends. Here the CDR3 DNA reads TGTGCCAGCTCACCACGGGCAGGGCGAAATGAAAAACTGTTTTTT. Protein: CASSPRAGRNEKLFF.

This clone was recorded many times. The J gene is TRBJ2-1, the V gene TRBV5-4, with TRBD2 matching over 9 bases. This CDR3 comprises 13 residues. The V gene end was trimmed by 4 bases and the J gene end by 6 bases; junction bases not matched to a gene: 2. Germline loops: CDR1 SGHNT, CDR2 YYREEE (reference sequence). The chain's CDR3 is CASSGTSSNEQFF. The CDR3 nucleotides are TGTGCCAGCAGCGGGACTAGCAGCAATGAGCAGTTCTTC.

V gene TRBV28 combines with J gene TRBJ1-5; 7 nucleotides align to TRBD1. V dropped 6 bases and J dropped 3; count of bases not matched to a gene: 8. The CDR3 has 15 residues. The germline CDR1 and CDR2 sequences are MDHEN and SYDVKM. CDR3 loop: CASSPPDRANQPQHF. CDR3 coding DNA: TGTGCCAGCAGCCCTCCCGACAGGGCCAATCAGCCCCAGCATTTT.